Given below is one TCR beta chain in context. Which antigen it targets is not known. The sample holds no much larger clone one base away, and base qualities are not on file. CDR1 and CDR2 (PRHDT, FYEKMQ) derive from the germline V gene (reference sequence). The CDR3 contains 15 residues, cysteine and phenylalanine counted. Here the CDR3 DNA is all that survives: 45 bases in frame from base 1. The junction shows trimming of 0 bases on V and 5 bases on J, plus 10 bases between the germline ends. These data originate in a study of cytomegalovirus exposure and HLA in healthy donors (dated by TCRdb to about 2017). Regarding the research as a whole: According to an earlier analysis of 587 of the donors, some 170 million T cells yielded 120 million or so unique TCR beta sequences and 276 Gb of sequence data. Both class I and class II loci were covered by HLA typing, at four-digit resolution. Roughly 5 DR-DQ haplotypes were handled as single units for association and clustering, since linkage in the cohort was strong. Using immunosequencing, the study profiled T cell repertoires from about 620 subjects and related those repertoires to cytomegalovirus serostatus. Donor age, sex, ethnicity and CMV serostatus were collected together with the repertoire data. The number of donors typed differed by locus, with 629-630 for A, B, C, DRB1 and DQB1, roughly 550 for DQA1, about 610 for DPA1, and roughly 450 for DPB1. The genetic ancestry cluster associated with self-reported Caucasian donors included roughly four fifths of the roughly 400 genotyped donors. To study patterns of TCR occurrence, a later analysis re-analyzed previously published TCR beta repertoires from 650 to 750 donors and added high-resolution HLA genotyping. Genome-wide SNP genotypes for about three fifths of the roughly 670 donors were used in a later genetic analysis, which treated that subset as a discovery cohort. To predict cytomegalovirus infection status, the study combined high-throughput TCR immunosequencing, statistical association of individual TCRs with disease status, and machine learning. Among around 400 genotyped donors of the cohort, an average of around 240,000 unique TCR beta nucleotide sequences were sequenced per donor, roughly a sixth of them non-productive. The later analysis used no new phenotypic data to find candidate immune exposures, relying instead on TCR beta sequences and their occurrence across donors. Every repertoire in the discovery cohort had been generated on one and the same sequencing platform. The study aimed to test whether signatures of past pathogen exposure could be identified by cataloging public T cell receptors. An early release covering some 640 HLA-typed donors comprised approximately 300 gigabases of sequencing data and around 85 million unique TCR sequences. To decide whether each TCR beta V gene segment behaved as functional or pseudogenic, an earlier analysis of fewer than 750 of the donors relied on high-throughput TCR beta sequencing. Besides the first cohort of 666 subjects, a separate validation cohort made up of over a hundred different subjects was used. Paper-wide results and their limitations: According to a later analysis, most CMV-associated TCR beta chains appeared to be HLA-restricted, and the HLA associations seemed to be driven largely by CMV exposure. Linkage disequilibrium might explain the correlated functional status among segregating V segments, but an unknown experimental factor could not be excluded. In vitro tests confirmed that three of the cytomegalovirus-associated TCR beta chains recognize cytomegalovirus antigens. In both the original and validation cohorts, the classifier was reported to diagnose cytomegalovirus status with high specificity and sensitivity. Most TCR sequences were seen in very few donors, while some public TCRs were found in many individuals. In a later analysis, 16,951 TCR beta sequences were associated with specific HLA alleles at a false discovery rate of 0.05. In this cohort, only TCR beta chains were sequenced, and detectable features were limited by the absence of alpha or paired-chain data. Sequencing depth was assumed to be roughly uniform across donors in the presence/absence analyses, though that assumption may not hold. Some IMGT-functional V segments, including TRBV6-2 and TRBV6-3, could not be distinguished by the 87-base-pair reads and were therefore excluded. A group of highly shared sequence variants was considered likely to be a technical artifact of the sequencing pipeline. A further reported finding was that TCR beta sequences accurately predicted the HLA-A and HLA-B alleles for most subjects in the first cohort. Strong co-occurrence of HLA alleles, especially DR and DQ, made assigning TCR associations to individual alleles difficult. In a later analysis, TCR association rates were found to vary across HLA loci, with the most associated TCRs seen for DRB1 alleles and the fewest for HLA-C alleles. For the cohort, immune exposure information was limited to CMV serostatus. The authors suggested that the approach could potentially be generalized to other disease states and immunological phenotypes. Several of the top co-occurrence clusters appeared to be linked to parvovirus B19, influenza, CMV and Epstein-Barr virus, according to a later analysis. The study gave a list of 150 to 200 TCR beta chains associated with cytomegalovirus. In a later analysis, HLA-associated TCR beta chains were found to be more clonally expanded and to have lower generation probabilities than equally common non-associated chains. A later genetic analysis reported fewer N-insertions in productive TCRs among donors in an Asian-associated ancestry cluster than the roughly 650-donor mean. Because some donors lacked HLA typing at each locus, the association tests relied only on the typed subset. Broadly in line with IMGT annotations, most TCR beta V segments showed up in productive rearrangements about 90% or about 30% of the time in an earlier analysis of 450 to 600 of the donors. Because counts were too low, roughly 17 rarely observed V segments, including chromosome 9 orphons, were left out of the earlier analysis of some 640 of the donors. V-gene and J-gene trimming of TCR beta chains was associated with a missense DCLRE1C variant in a later genetic analysis, and the association was replicated in an independent cohort.

The cohort was made up of roughly 670 healthy bone marrow donors. At the time of sampling, all cohort members were nominally healthy, though unrecorded immune exposures were likely present. The donor was CMV seronegative and belonged to the group of 352 seronegative cohort members. Every donor gave a peripheral blood sample, and the peripheral blood mononuclear cells from that sample were used for TCR beta sequencing. Genomic DNA was extracted from the blood cell samples with the Qiagen DNeasy Blood Extraction Kit. Receptor libraries were prepared by the immunoSEQ multiplex PCR assay. For the multiplex PCR, a mixture combining 60 forward primers for TCR Vbeta segments and 13 reverse primers for TCR Jbeta segments was used. The CDR3 region of rearranged TCR beta genes was amplified from genomic DNA with a multiplex PCR assay. On the Illumina HiSeq System, the amplified TCR beta libraries were sequenced as 87-base-pair reads. The paper's data handling went like this. In a later analysis, around 80 million unique TCR beta chains were counted across the roughly 700 repertoires, and roughly 11 million of these chains were shared by at least two donors. To remove PCR and sequencing errors, raw reads were error-corrected and collapsed into unique sequences using a nearest-neighbor algorithm that merged closely related sequences. V, D and J gene segments were assigned by aligning CDR3 sequences to IMGT reference sequences. Each retained sequence needed at least a six-nucleotide match to both a V gene segment and a J gene segment. A rearrangement was called productive if the CDR3 had no stop codons and remained in frame with V and J, and every other rearrangement was called non-productive. CDR3 was defined by IMGT convention, running from the second conserved V-encoded cysteine to the conserved J-encoded phenylalanine. Sequences without an unambiguous match to a single V gene segment were excluded from the earlier analysis of almost 600 of the donors. An earlier analysis of 587 of the donors called V segments functional above 56.7% productive rearrangements and segregating when the between-donor standard deviation exceeded 5%. A statistical classification framework was built for diagnosing cytomegalovirus status from the catalog of TCR beta chain sequences. A later analysis assigned V and J genes by comparing TCR nucleotide sequences with IMGT/GENE-DB human TR gene sequences. A later analysis assigned CDR3 sequences and most-parsimonious VDJ recombination scenarios with the TCRdist pipeline. In a later analysis, every TCR beta chain was defined by the combination of its CDR3 amino acid sequence and its V-gene family, and reads without a unique V-gene family were dropped. To address suspected cross-contamination and a sequencing artifact, a later analysis removed a few hundred highly shared, low-generation-probability nucleotide sequences. In a later analysis, a clonal expansion index for each public chain was calculated from normalized within-repertoire ranks of inferred template counts. In a later analysis, generation probabilities were computed using a VDJ recombination model fitted to out-of-frame rearrangements, and the results were checked against IGoR. A later analysis scored TCR-TCR, TCR-HLA and TCR-CMV co-occurrence with hypergeometric tests, applying a repertoire-size bias correction to TCR pairs. A later analysis estimated false discovery rates by permuting HLA or CMV assignments 20 times. In a later analysis, co-occurring TCRs were grouped with DBSCAN, and TCRdist sequence similarity was added when clustering was performed within HLA-allele-positive subsets. Repertoires with fewer than 30,000 or more than 120,000 public chains, plus five repertoires with anomalous nucleotide sharing, were excluded from co-occurrence clustering. What TCRdb holds here is the immuneACCESS table cut down to in-frame rearrangements. Part of the clones is not present; checked against another copy, under half of the missing clones reflect an unresolved V gene, and the others are unexplained. V, J and clone size reflect that table, while D and trimming were determined from the DNA. In all, the sample holds about 70,000 clones, and 86% of those were seen once. The biggest ten clones account for 1.5% to 2.5% of the sample.

This clonotype originated in a woman in her thirties in good health and CMV-seronegative. The rearranged segments are TRBV13 and TRBJ1-4, with no confident D gene call. The sequencing sample was made of PBMCs. In nucleotides, the sequence is TGTGCCAGCAGCTTAGGCCGCAGAGGAAATGAAAAACTGTTTTTT. Its translation reads: CASSLGRRGNEKLFF.